This T cell receptor (beta chain) was recorded in a study of blood T cell repertoires in COVID-19. Background on the study: Donors in the United States, Italy and Spain gave samples during acute or convalescent COVID-19. T cells, B-cell-depleted T cells, or PBMCs provided the cDNA or gDNA that served as material.

Germline V gene sequence: CDR1 GTSNPN, CDR2 SVGIG (reference sequence). The CDR3 has 14 residues. The V end lost 4 bases, the J end lost 4 bases, and 16 bases lay between the germline ends. The authors' processing: Reference gene primer amplification gave nucleated cell count estimates. Some clones are missing from TCRdb's copy, which holds only in-frame ones; the method was immunoSEQ multiplex PCR. The V and J calls and the clone size are those of that table, but D and trimming were determined from the DNA. This table holds approximately 82,000 clones, approximately 80% found once. This TCR was recovered from a human donor in a cohort sampled during active COVID-19. Sequencing was done on a sample of peripheral blood. The chain uses TRBV30 and TRBJ2-5; weak D call: TRBD1 (7 bases). The CDR3 DNA reads as TGTGCCTGGAATCATCAGGGGGGAGGAGAGACCCAGTACTTC. It codes for CAWNHQGGGETQYF. Together with reference TRBV30 and TRBJ2-5, the CDR3 gives the full variable domain: SQTIHQWPATLVQPVGSPLSLECTVEGTSNPNLYWYRQAAGRGLQLLFYSVGIGQISSEVPQNLSASRPQDRQFILSSKKLLLSDSGFYLCAWNHQGGGETQYFGPGTRLLVL.